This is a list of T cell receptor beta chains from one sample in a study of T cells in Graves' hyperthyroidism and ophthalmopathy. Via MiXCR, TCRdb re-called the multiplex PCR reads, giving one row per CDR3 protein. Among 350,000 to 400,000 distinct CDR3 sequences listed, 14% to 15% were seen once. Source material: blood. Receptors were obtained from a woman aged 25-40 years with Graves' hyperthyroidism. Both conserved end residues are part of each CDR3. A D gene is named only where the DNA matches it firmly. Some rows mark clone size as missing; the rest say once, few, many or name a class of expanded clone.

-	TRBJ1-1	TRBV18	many	CASSPLGPEAFF	TGTGCCAGCTCACCGCTAGGACCTGAAGCTTTCTTT
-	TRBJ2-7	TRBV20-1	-	CSASGGDHEQYF	TGCAGTGCTAGCGGCGGCGACCACGAGCAGTACTTC
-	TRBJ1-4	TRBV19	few	CASSRTAATNEKLFF	TGTGCCAGTAGTAGGACAGCTGCAACTAATGAAAAACTGTTTTTT
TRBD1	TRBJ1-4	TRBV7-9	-	CASSPGPGQGNEKLFF	TGTGCCAGCAGCCCCGGACCGGGACAGGGAAATGAAAAACTGTTTTTT
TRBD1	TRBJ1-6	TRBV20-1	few	CSARVGQGATSPLHF	TGCAGTGCTAGAGTGGGACAGGGGGCGACTTCACCCCTCCACTTT
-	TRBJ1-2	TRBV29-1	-	CSVGPLGRDYGYTF	TGCAGCGTGGGACCCTTGGGGCGAGACTATGGCTACACCTTC
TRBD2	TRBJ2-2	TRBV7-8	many	CASGTSGRGTGELFF	TGTGCCAGCGGAACTAGCGGGAGAGGCACCGGGGAGCTGTTTTTT
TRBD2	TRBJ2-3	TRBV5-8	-	CASRHRLAGEGDTQYF	TGTGCCAGCAGACACAGACTAGCGGGGGAGGGAGATACGCAGTATTTT
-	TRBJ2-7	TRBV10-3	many	CAIAQGVYREQYF	TGTGCCATCGCCCAGGGAGTCTATCGCGAGCAGTACTTC
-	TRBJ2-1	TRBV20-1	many	CSAREPGRGRIDEQFF	TGCAGTGCTAGAGAGCCCGGAAGGGGGAGGATCGATGAGCAGTTCTTC
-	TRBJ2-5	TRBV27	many	CASSEAGGLWTQYF	TGTGCCAGCAGCGAAGCGGGTGGGCTCTGGACCCAGTACTTC
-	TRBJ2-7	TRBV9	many	CASSGDSWGYEQYF	TGTGCCAGCAGCGGAGACAGCTGGGGCTACGAGCAGTACTTC
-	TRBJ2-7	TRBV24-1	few	CATSAVRDSSYEQYF	TGTGCCACCAGTGCCGTGAGGGATTCCTCCTACGAGCAGTACTTC
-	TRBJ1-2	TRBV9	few	CASSVALGQGYTF	TGTGCCAGCAGCGTAGCCTTGGGGCAAGGCTACACCTTC
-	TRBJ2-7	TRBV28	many	CASSLVGRGSSYEQYF	TGTGCCAGCAGTTTAGTCGGCAGGGGCAGCTCCTACGAGCAGTACTTC
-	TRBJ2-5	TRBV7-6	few	CASSLSFRSYQETQYF	TGTGCCAGCAGCTTAAGTTTTAGGAGTTACCAAGAGACCCAGTACTTC
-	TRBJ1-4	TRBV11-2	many	CASSFNGRKLFF	TGTGCCAGCAGCTTCAATGGACGAAAACTGTTTTTT
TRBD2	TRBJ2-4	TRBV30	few	CAWSVLAGAKNIQYF	TGTGCCTGGAGTGTACTAGCGGGGGCCAAAAACATTCAGTACTTC
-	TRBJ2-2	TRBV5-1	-	CASSHYVVGYTNTGELFF	TGCGCCAGCAGCCACTACGTGGTGGGTTACACGAACACCGGGGAGCTGTTTTTT
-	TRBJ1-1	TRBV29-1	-	CSVGGSPSLNTEAFF	TGCAGCGTTGGGGGGTCGCCCTCCCTGAACACTGAAGCTTTCTTT
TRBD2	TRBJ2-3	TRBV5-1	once	CASSLERTRDTDTQYF	TGCGCCAGCAGCTTGGAGCGGACTAGGGACACAGATACGCAGTATTTT
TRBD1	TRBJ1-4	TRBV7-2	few	CASSFRGQGAVLFF	TGTGCCAGCAGCTTTAGGGGACAGGGGGCCGTACTGTTTTTT
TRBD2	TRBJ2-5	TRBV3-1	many	CASSSPSGKRRETQYF	TGTGCCAGCAGTAGCCCTAGCGGGAAACGACGGGAGACCCAGTACTTC
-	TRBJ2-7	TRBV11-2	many	CASSLADGRVYEQYF	TGTGCCAGCAGCTTAGCCGACGGAAGGGTCTACGAGCAGTACTTC
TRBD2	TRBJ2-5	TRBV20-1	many	CSARDPARVGLAGVETQYF	TGCAGTGCTAGAGACCCGGCTCGGGTTGGACTAGCGGGAGTAGAGACCCAGTACTTC
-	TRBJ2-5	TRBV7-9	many	CASSLAGLTYQETQYF	TGTGCCAGCAGCTTAGCGGGACTCACGTACCAAGAGACCCAGTACTTC
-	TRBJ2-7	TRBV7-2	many	CASSLDGTPFYEQYF	TGTGCCAGCAGCTTAGATGGGACACCTTTCTACGAGCAGTACTTC
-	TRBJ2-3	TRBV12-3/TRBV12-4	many	CASSPSRGAASTDTQYF	TGTGCCAGCAGCCCTTCCCGGGGAGCAGCTAGCACAGATACGCAGTATTTT
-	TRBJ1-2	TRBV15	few	CATSTPGVFGYTF	TGTGCCACCAGCACTCCAGGGGTTTTTGGCTACACCTTC
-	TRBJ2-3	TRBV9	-	CASSVTDVGRSDTQYF	TGTGCCAGCAGCGTAACTGACGTCGGGAGATCAGATACGCAGTATTTT
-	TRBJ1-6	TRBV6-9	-	CASSYAGLFSPLHF	TGTGCCAGCAGTTACGCAGGGCTATTCTCACCCCTCCACTTT
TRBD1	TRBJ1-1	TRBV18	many	CASSPTPDRENTEAFF	TGTGCCAGCTCACCAACCCCCGACAGGGAAAACACTGAAGCTTTCTTT
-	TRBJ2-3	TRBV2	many	CAFLAGDGNTDTQYF	TGTGCCTTCCTCGCCGGAGATGGGAACACAGATACGCAGTATTTT
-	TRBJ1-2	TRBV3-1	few	CASSQRGSGYTF	TGTGCCAGCAGCCAAAGGGGCAGTGGCTACACCTTC
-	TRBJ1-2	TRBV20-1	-	CSAREAHYGYTF	TGCAGTGCTAGAGAAGCTCACTATGGCTACACCTTC
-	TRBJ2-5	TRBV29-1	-	CSVEDMRYF	TGCAGCGTTGAAGATATGAGGTACTTC
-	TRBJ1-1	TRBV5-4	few	CATEGVKAFF	TGTGCCACAGAGGGGGTGAAAGCTTTCTTT
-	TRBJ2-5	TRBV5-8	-	CASSTGPRETQYF	TGTGCCAGCAGCACGGGACCTCGAGAGACCCAGTACTTC
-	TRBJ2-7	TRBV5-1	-	CASSLESSSTYEQYF	TGCGCCAGCAGCTTGGAGTCCTCCTCCACCTACGAGCAGTACTTC
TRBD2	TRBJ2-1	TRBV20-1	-	CSASGRANEQSF	TGCAGTGCAAGTGGGAGGGCCAATGAGCAGTCCTTC
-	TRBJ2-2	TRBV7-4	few	CASSLAGVHTGELFF	TGTGCCAGCAGCTTAGCGGGAGTACACACCGGGGAGCTGTTTTTT
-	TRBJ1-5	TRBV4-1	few	CASSQDWGYQPQHF	TGCGCCAGCAGCCAAGATTGGGGATATCAGCCCCAGCATTTT
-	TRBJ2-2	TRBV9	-	CASSVEGTYTGELFF	TGTGCCAGCAGCGTAGAAGGGACGTACACCGGGGAGCTGTTTTTT
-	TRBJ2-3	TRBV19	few	CASSISLATDTQYF	TGTGCCAGTAGTATATCCCTTGCGACAGATACGCAGTATTTT
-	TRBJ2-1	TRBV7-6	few	CASSSTGAVSYNEQFF	TGTGCCAGCAGCTCCACGGGAGCAGTGTCCTACAATGAGCAGTTCTTC
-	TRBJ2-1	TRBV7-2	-	CASSQGPSVFGNEQFF	TGTGCCAGCAGCCAAGGACCTAGCGTATTCGGCAATGAGCAGTTCTTC
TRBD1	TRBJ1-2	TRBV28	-	CASSLRQGRGNDYGYTF	TGTGCCAGCAGTTTAAGACAGGGTAGGGGAAACGACTATGGCTACACCTTC
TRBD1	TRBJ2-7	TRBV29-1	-	CSVVQRGGQERYEQYF	TGCAGCGTTGTCCAACGTGGGGGACAGGAGCGCTACGAGCAGTACTTC
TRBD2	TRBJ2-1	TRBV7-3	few	CASSQRTSGRGGNEQFF	TGTGCCAGCAGCCAACGGACTAGCGGGAGGGGGGGGAATGAGCAGTTCTTC
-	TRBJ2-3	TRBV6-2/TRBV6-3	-	CASSKNIPDTQYF	TGTGCCAGCAGTAAGAACATCCCAGATACGCAGTATTTT
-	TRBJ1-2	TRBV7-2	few	CASSVKVAANGYTF	TGTGCCAGCAGCGTAAAGGTGGCAGCGAATGGCTACACCTTC
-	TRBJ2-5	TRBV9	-	CASSVEVSGKETQYF	TGTGCCAGCAGCGTAGAAGTTAGCGGAAAAGAGACCCAGTACTTC
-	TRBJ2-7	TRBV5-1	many	CASSSQAVGTLSYEQYF	TGCGCCAGCAGCTCCCAAGCGGTCGGGACTCTGAGCTACGAGCAGTACTTC